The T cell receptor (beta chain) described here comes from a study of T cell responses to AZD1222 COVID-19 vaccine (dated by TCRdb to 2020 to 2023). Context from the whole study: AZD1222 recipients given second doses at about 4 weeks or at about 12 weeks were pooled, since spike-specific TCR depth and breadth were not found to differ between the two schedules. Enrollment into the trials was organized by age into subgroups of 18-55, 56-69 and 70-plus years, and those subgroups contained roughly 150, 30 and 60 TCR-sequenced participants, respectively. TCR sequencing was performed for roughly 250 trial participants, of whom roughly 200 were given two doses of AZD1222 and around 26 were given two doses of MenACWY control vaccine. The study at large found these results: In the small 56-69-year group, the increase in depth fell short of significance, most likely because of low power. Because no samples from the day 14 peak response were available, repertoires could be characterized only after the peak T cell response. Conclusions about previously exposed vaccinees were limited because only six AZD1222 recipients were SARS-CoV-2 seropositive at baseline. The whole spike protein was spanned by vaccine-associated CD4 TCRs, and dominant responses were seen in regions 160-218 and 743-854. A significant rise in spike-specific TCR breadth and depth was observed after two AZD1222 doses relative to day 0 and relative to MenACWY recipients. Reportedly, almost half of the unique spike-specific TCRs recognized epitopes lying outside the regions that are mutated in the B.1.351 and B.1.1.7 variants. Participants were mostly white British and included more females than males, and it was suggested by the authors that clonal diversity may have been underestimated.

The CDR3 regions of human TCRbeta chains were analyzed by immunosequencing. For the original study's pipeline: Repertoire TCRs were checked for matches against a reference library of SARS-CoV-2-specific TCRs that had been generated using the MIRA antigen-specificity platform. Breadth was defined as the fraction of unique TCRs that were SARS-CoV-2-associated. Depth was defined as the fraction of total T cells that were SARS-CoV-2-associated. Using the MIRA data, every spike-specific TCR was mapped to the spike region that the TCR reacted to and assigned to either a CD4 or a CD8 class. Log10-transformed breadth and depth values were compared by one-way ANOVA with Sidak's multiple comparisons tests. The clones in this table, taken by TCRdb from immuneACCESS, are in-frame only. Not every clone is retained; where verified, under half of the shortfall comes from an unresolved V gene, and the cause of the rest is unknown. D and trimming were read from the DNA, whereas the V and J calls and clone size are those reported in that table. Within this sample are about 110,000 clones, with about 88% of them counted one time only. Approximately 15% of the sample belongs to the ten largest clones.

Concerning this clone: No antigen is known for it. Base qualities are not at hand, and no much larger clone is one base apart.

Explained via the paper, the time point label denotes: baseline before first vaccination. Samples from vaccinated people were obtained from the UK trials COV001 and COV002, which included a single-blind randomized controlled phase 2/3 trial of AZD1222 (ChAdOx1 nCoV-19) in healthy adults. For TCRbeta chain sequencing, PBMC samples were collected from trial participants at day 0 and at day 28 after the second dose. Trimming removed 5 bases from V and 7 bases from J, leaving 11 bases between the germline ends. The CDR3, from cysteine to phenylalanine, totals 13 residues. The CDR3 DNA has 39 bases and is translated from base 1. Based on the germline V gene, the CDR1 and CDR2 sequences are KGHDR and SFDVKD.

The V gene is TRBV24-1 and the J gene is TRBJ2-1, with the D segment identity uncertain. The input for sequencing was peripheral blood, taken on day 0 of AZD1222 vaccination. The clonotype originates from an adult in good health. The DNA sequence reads TGTGCCACCAGTGGACGAGTAGGGAATGAGCAGTTCTTC. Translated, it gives CATSGRVGNEQFF.